This T cell receptor beta chain was sequenced for a study of regulatory T cells in long-lasting Graves disease. Findings and caveats of the study: Among samples with persistent disease, TRBV28, TRBJ1-2 and TRBJ2-5 were favored.

Building of the TCR beta libraries involved iRepertoire HTBI primers and Arm-PCR of CDR3 regions. TCRdb called the multiplex PCR reads again in MiXCR, with one record for every CDR3 protein. The table shows 400,000 to 550,000 distinct CDR3 sequences, with 16% occurring only once. Indicated time point: newly diagnosed GD, antithyroid drugs for less than 3 months. PBMC-extracted RNA yielded the TCR library. EDTA tubes received roughly 9 milliliters of collected peripheral blood. This clonotype was seen repeatedly, ten times or more. The antigen is undetermined. Trimming at V came to 4 bases and at J to 3 bases, leaving 8 bases not matched to a gene. The CDR3 loop spans 15 amino acids. The V gene's germline CDR1 is MNHEY and CDR2 SMNVEV (reference sequence). This sample was also put to use in a study of T cells in Graves' hyperthyroidism and ophthalmopathy. That work contributes: Carried out on the TCR CDR3, a first-round RT-PCR used the HTBI primer set.

Sequences were derived from peripheral blood mononuclear cells (PBMCs), sampled at new diagnosis, from a patient treated with antithyroid drugs. The V call is TRBV27, the J call TRBJ1-1; the match to TRBD1 covers 7 bases. This TCR was recovered from a woman in her 30s with Graves disease. The CDR3 coding sequence is TGTGCCAGCAGTTCGATTGGACAGGCCCACACTGAAGCTTTCTTT. This translates into CASSSIGQAHTEAFF.